This TCR beta chain was obtained from a study of T cell responses to AZD1222 COVID-19 vaccine. With respect to this clone: Its antigen is unknown.

Trimming pared 10 bases from V and 3 bases from J, leaving 13 bases between. Looked up from germline, CDR1 is MDHEN and CDR2 is SYDVKM. This CDR3 is 13 amino acids long. Study findings and constraints: It was only a handful of AZD1222 recipients who were seropositive at baseline. Donors were largely white British and mainly female; clonal diversity was possibly underestimated. Spike-specific TCR breadth rose after two AZD1222 doses, and depth rose as well. In the spike-specific TCR repertoire, nearly half reportedly target unmutated variant regions.

TCRdb's table, derived via immunoSEQ multiplex PCR, lists solely in-frame clones and lacks some. The profile covers around 130,000 clones, with 86% appearing a single time and 12% taken by the ten largest. The sequencing here drew on peripheral blood, taken on day 0 of AZD1222 vaccination. The sequence was collected from an adult in good health. This sequence joins TRBV28 and TRBJ1-5; D not resolved. The CDR3 region has the DNA TGTGCCACCAGCGGCGGTATCAATCAGCCCCAGCATTTT. It is translated as CATSGGINQPQHF.